A single sample is the source of the 15 T cell receptor beta chains below, sequenced in a study of T cells after somatic rescue of genetic block (TCRdb year 2020). The library relied on the immunoSEQ multiplex PCR assay. What TCRdb holds here is the immuneACCESS table cut down to in-frame rearrangements. Part of the clones is not present; checked against another copy, under half of the missing clones reflect an unresolved V gene, and the others are unexplained. The sample includes under 150,000 clones, with about 89% observed a single time. The top ten constitute approximately 1.3% of the sample. Specimen: peripheral blood mononuclear cells (PBMCs). All receptors derive from a woman under 30.

This chain connects TRBV7-9 to TRBJ2-3; TRBD2 might be the D (6 bases). The CDR3 totals 16 residues. Trimming took off 1 base at V and 1 base at J, with 12 bases between the two ends. From germline, CDR1 is SEHNR and CDR2 FQNEAQ (reference sequence). The CDR3 is CASSLGGSSGTDTQYF. Here the CDR3 DNA reads TGTGCCAGCAGCTTAGGGGGGTCTAGCGGCACAGATACGCAGTATTTT.

This clone has only one observation. V and J are TRBV10-3 and TRBJ1-1, with 9 bases identical to TRBD1. CDR1 is ENHRY, CDR2 SYGVKD, per germline. The CDR3 is 15 amino acids. V shed 7 bases, J shed 0 bases, and the junction held 6 bases outside the gene matches. In DNA form, the CDR3 reads TGTGCCATCACACAGGGGGCCTTGTTGAACACTGAAGCTTTCTTT. Residues: CAITQGALLNTEAFF.

J is TRBJ1-1 and V is TRBV7-3, with 7 nucleotides matching TRBD1. V gave up 5 bases and J gave up 1 base; unmatched junction bases: 7. This CDR3 contains 15 residues. Germline V gene sequence: CDR1 SGHTA, CDR2 FQGTGA. CDR3 amino acids: CASSPGGLSNTEAFF. CDR3 nucleotide sequence: TGTGCCAGCAGCCCAGGGGGGTTATCGAACACTGAAGCTTTCTTT.

Here the CDR3 DNA reads TGCGCCAGCAGCTTATGGACGGCCATGAACACTGAAGCTTTCTTT. Protein: CASSLWTAMNTEAFF. The chain recombines TRBV5-1 with TRBJ1-1; no clear D gene. Germline V gene sequence: CDR1 SGHRS, CDR2 YFSETQ. The V end lost 2 bases, the J end lost 0 bases, and 11 bases lay between the germline ends. This CDR3 spans 15 amino acids.

V and J are TRBV7-2 and TRBJ1-1; TRBD1 matches 8 bases. CDR1 and CDR2 from the germline V gene are SGHTA and FQGNSA. V lost 4 bases to trimming and J lost 4 bases; unmatched junction nucleotides: 11. The CDR3 is made up of 16 amino acids. The CDR3 coding sequence is TGTGCCAGCAGCTATAAGGGACAGGCCCTCATCACTGAAGCTTTCTTT. Amino acids: CASSYKGQALITEAFF.

The chain combines TRBV9 with TRBJ2-1; 12 positions agree with TRBD2. Germline CDR1 reads SGDLS; CDR2 reads YYNGEE. This CDR3 spans 16 amino acids. Trimming cost V 0 bases and J 9 bases; bases outside gene matches: 7. CDR3 bases: TGTGCCAGCAGCGTAGGGTCTAGCGGGGGGGCAGCTGAGCAGTTCTTC. Translating gives CASSVGSSGGAAEQFF.

This clone was counted once. This chain connects TRBV2 to TRBJ2-2; 7 nucleotides agree with TRBD1. V gave up 3 bases and J gave up 8 bases; unmatched junction bases: 3. CDR3 length: 13 residues. CDR1 is SNHLY and CDR2 is FYNNEI in the germline V gene. The CDR3 loop reads CASSDQGEGELFF. The DNA of the CDR3 is TGTGCCAGCAGTGACCAGGGGGAGGGGGAGCTGTTTTTT.

CDR3 protein: CASSLTGLVETQYF. The CDR3 DNA sequence: TGTGCCAGCTCACTGACAGGGTTGGTGGAGACCCAGTACTTC. The rearrangement links TRBV18 to TRBJ2-5, with 7 bases lining up with TRBD1. Germline trimming cut 4 bases from V and 5 bases from J; bases unmatched to any gene: 7. CDR1 is KGHSH, CDR2 LQKENI, per germline. The CDR3 contains 14 residues.

This CDR3 reads CASSPGQGAYGYTF. The DNA for the CDR3 is TGTGCCAGCAGCCCGGGACAGGGGGCATATGGCTACACCTTC. This rearrangement joins TRBV5-4 to TRBJ1-2; 12 bases fit TRBD1. Germline-derived CDR1 and CDR2 are SGHNT and YYREEE (reference sequence). The V segment lost 4 bases and the J segment 5 bases; nucleotides outside the gene matches: 3. The CDR3 sequence is 14 residues long. Drawing the rest from reference TRBV5-4 and TRBJ1-2, the complete variable domain is ETGVTQSPTHLIKTRGQQVTLRCSSQSGHNTVSWYQQALGQGPQFIFQYYREEENGRGNFPPRFSGLQFPNYSSELNVNALELDDSALYLCASSPGQGAYGYTFGSGTRLTVV.

The V call is TRBV29-1, the J call TRBJ1-2, with a weak D call TRBD1 (5 bases). CDR3 length: 12 amino acids. V lost 6 bases and J 3 bases, leaving 11 bases between the germline ends. Germline V lookup: CDR1 SQVTM, CDR2 ANQGSEA. CDR3 amino acids: CSVPREDYGYTF. CDR3 DNA sequence: TGCAGCGTCCCCAGGGAGGACTATGGCTACACCTTC.

The J gene is TRBJ1-5, the V gene TRBV5-6, with 9 bases lining up with TRBD1. Germline assignment: CDR1 SGHDT and CDR2 YYEEEE. The CDR3 is 16 amino acids. The V gene end was trimmed by 4 bases and the J gene end by 4 bases; junction bases not matched to a gene: 9. The CDR3 reads CASSPSTGGWNQPQHF. The CDR3 DNA reads TGTGCCAGCAGCCCGTCGACAGGGGGATGGAATCAGCCCCAGCATTTT.

This clone was recorded a few times. V usage is TRBV18 and J usage is TRBJ1-6; 7 bases match TRBD1. J lost 7 bases, V lost 2 bases, and 2 bases had no gene match. This CDR3 is 14 amino acids long. In germline, CDR1 is KGHSH, CDR2 LQKENI. The CDR3 loop is CASSPAGGNSPLHF. The CDR3, as DNA: TGTGCCAGCTCACCAGCAGGGGGGAATTCACCCCTCCACTTT.

Only a few counts were recorded for this clone. The rearrangement uses TRBV6-5 and TRBJ1-2; tentatively, D is TRBD1 (5 bases). Trimming pared 5 bases from V and 5 bases from J, leaving 18 bases between. The CDR3 totals 15 residues. The germline CDR1 and CDR2 sequences are MNHEY and SVGAGI. CDR3 sequence: CASSVGGNSLYGYTF. CDR3 DNA: TGTGCCAGCAGTGTCGGGGGGAACAGCCTTTATGGCTACACCTTC.

The rearrangement links TRBV19 to TRBJ2-3; D remains ambiguous. Germline V gene sequence: CDR1 LNHDA, CDR2 SQIVND (reference sequence). Trimming shortened V by 4 bases and J by 9 bases, and 20 bases separated the two germline ends. The CDR3 has 15 amino acids. CDR3 protein: CASSTGPRPPYTQYF. CDR3 nucleotides: TGTGCCAGTAGTACTGGCCCAAGACCCCCGTACACGCAGTATTTT.

The V and J genes are TRBV4-1 and TRBJ1-4; 9 bases are a match to TRBD1. Per germline, CDR1 MGHRA and CDR2 YSYEKL. Losses at the gene ends were 0 bases for V and 1 base for J; bases not matched to a gene: 0. The CDR3 has 16 residues. The CDR3 nucleotides read TGCGCCAGCAGCCAAGAGGACAGGGGAACTAATGAAAAACTGTTTTTT. Its protein is CASSQEDRGTNEKLFF.